This T cell receptor (beta chain) was documented in a study of shared clonotypes between healthy human individuals (dated by TCRdb to about 2020). The study in broad terms: A couple of women and a few men aged 18 to 49 years were included in the cohort. Between about 0.94 and 8.9 billion PBMCs per donor were obtained by leukapheresis. Libraries were prepared and TCR repertoires were sequenced by different laboratories using diverse techniques, in order to increase sequencing depth and limit assay-specific biases. For each donor, CD4 naive and CD4 memory were each given three plates, CD8 naive was given two plates, and CD8 memory was given one plate. Blood TCR repertoires of four to six healthy adults were deeply sequenced to estimate repertoire size and the extent of clonotype sharing between individuals. Broader findings and caveats from the paper: Based on pairwise subsampling, the degree of clonotype sharing among donors was expected to be affected by sequencing depth. Estimated clonotype richness was generally larger for naive than for memory subsets. Sampling was restricted to blood, and TCR repertoires in tissue are likely to differ from TCR repertoires in blood. Compared with non-shared clonotypes, clonotypes shared by all four sorted-subset donors had higher generation probabilities. Incomplete sequencing was indicated by rarefaction of sorted-subset datasets, despite the large sequencing depth. The genetic and exposure-history diversity represented was limited by the small number of donors. Around 5.4% of naive CD4, 3.5% of naive CD8, roughly 2.4% of memory CD4, and approximately 0.4% of memory CD8 clonotypes were shared across a few donors.

For this clone: The antigen it binds to is not known. Per-nucleotide qualities are absent, and no much larger clonotype sits a single base away.

CDR1 and CDR2, per the germline V gene, are SGHAT and FQNNGV. The CDR3 has 15 amino acids, counting the end cysteine and phenylalanine. The retained sequence is limited to the CDR3, 45 bases, with the frame set at the first base. V loses 5 bases of germline sequence and J loses 3 bases, and the interval between the two ends is 17 bases. CD8 naive samples consisted of CD45RO-negative cells that were positively selected for CCR7, yielding a CD45RA+CCR7+ population without TemRA cells. The donors were healthy, HIV-negative adults who had no recently reported acute infections or vaccinations. All donors were Caucasian adults living in Nashville, Tennessee, USA. Blood was obtained by leukapheresis, after which PBMCs were separated by Ficoll-Histopaque density gradient centrifugation and cryopreserved in liquid nitrogen vapor phase. Analytical flow cytometry was used to check the purity and quantity of every magnetically sorted T cell population. Genomic DNA was isolated from every sorted fraction and measured by UV absorbance on a Nanodrop 2000c.

TCR CDR3 regions were amplified from genomic DNA by multiplex PCR using the deep immunoSEQ assay. Extracted genomic DNA from each cell subset was spread evenly across all wells of several immunoSEQ 96-well plates, with each plate serving as a replicate. Each replicate PCR for sorted subsets received about 0.2 ug genomic DNA, equal to about 29,000 T cell genomes. The purified libraries were quantified using a Qubit 3.0 fluorometer, sized with a Bioanalyzer 2100, and then quantified again using the KAPA Library Quantification kit. Every immunoSEQ 96-well plate was sequenced on a separate single-read 150-cycle Illumina NextSeq 550 flow cell. In the original analysis: Because the immunoSEQ output included only junctional sequences and no quality scores, the filtering could not be the same as the filtering used for full-length reads. Sequences were annotated with PyIR, a Python wrapper for IgBLAST v1.9, and V/J genes and CDR3 were assigned using IMGT germline references. Any read was removed if the V/J assignment was weak (E-value above 1e-6), the CDR3 was missing, or the read contained stop codons, out-of-frame junctions, or ambiguous translated residues. V3J clonotypes were defined as sequences sharing an identical inferred V gene, J gene, and CDR3 amino acid sequence. Percentage overlap between repertoires was calculated by dividing the number of shared unique clonotypes by the size of the smaller repertoire. RTK rarefaction, the Chao1 estimator, and Recon v2.1 estimates of unobserved clonotypes were used to assess repertoire richness. Generation probabilities were computed with OLGA for all TCRbeta clonotypes obtained by the gDNA method from a handful of donors. TCRdb re-hosts the immuneACCESS table, in-frame sequences only. Its copies lack some clones; in the studies checked, an unresolved V gene accounts for under half of them, and the cause for the rest is not known. V and J calls and clone size follow that table, whereas D and trimming were derived from the DNA. This sample is represented by about 2 million clones; roughly 94% of them were singletons. The ten largest account for about 1.1% of the sample.

Sequenced sample: naive CD8+ T cells sorted from blood. The meaning of the sample's cell subset or site label: CD45RA+CCR7+. This receptor was obtained from a man aged 18 to 29 in good health. This receptor chain uses TRBV11-2 and TRBJ2-7; matching of 5 bases hints at TRBD2 as the D gene. The nucleotides are TGTGCCAGCAGCGAAGACCGGGGTAGGAGCTACGAGCAGTACTTC. Its translation is CASSEDRGRSYEQYF.